This is a list of T cell receptor beta chains from one sample in a study of T cell responses to AZD1222 COVID-19 vaccine. The table came from immunoSEQ multiplex PCR; TCRdb's copy has only in-frame clones and leaves some out. The data show some 150,000 clones, roughly 89% seen once. This specimen was peripheral blood, taken on day 0 of AZD1222 vaccination. The receptors here all came from an adult in good health. Both conserved end residues are part of each CDR3. D genes are given only for firm matches. Only part of the rows carry a size: once, few, many, or a class if the clone is expanded.

j_gene | len | abundance | v_gene | d_gene | CDR3nt | CDR3aa
TRBJ2-5 | 13 | . | TRBV18 | . | TGTGCCAGCTCCCCTCAGTTTCTCGAGACCCAGTACTTC | CASSPQFLETQYF
TRBJ1-4 | 16 | . | TRBV28 | TRBD1 | TGTGCCAGCAGTTCGGACAGGGCCGCAACTAATGAAAAACTGTTTTTT | CASSSDRAATNEKLFF
TRBJ2-2 | 15 | . | TRBV7-3 | . | TGTGCCAGCAGCTTAAAAGTGCCTAGTATCGGGGAGCTGTTTTTT | CASSLKVPSIGELFF
TRBJ2-5 | 17 | few | TRBV27 | TRBD2 | TGTGCCAGCAGTTCACTCAGACTAGCGGGAAGGGAAGAGACCCAGTACTTC | CASSSLRLAGREETQYF
TRBJ2-1 | 15 | . | TRBV2 | TRBD2 | TGTGCCAGCAGGCAACTAGCGGTGGCCTACAATGAGCAGTTCTTC | CASRQLAVAYNEQFF
TRBJ2-7 | 12 | . | TRBV3-1/TRBV3-2 | . | TGTGCCAGCAGCCAAGGATTTTACGAGCAGTACTTC | CASSQGFYEQYF
TRBJ2-2 | 12 | . | TRBV4-1 | . | TGCGCCAGCAGCGACGATACCGGGGAGCTGTTTTTT | CASSDDTGELFF
TRBJ1-1 | 14 | . | TRBV19 | TRBD1 | TGTGCCAGTAGTATCGGGACAGGGGGAATGTGGGCTTTCTTT | CASSIGTGGMWAFF
TRBJ2-7 | 11 | . | TRBV20-1 | . | TGCAGTGCTAGAGTAACAGACGAGCAGTACTTC | CSARVTDEQYF
TRBJ2-4 | 14 | once | TRBV2 | . | TGTGCCAGCACCACAGCGGGTGCCAAAAACATTCAGTACTTC | CASTTAGAKNIQYF
TRBJ1-1 | 13 | . | TRBV4-2 | . | TGTGCCAGCAGCCACCCTCGGGATACTGAAGCTTTCTTT | CASSHPRDTEAFF
TRBJ2-7 | 16 | . | TRBV28 | TRBD1 | TGTGCCAGCAGTTTAGCTACAGACAGGGGGAGGAACGAGCAGTACTTC | CASSLATDRGRNEQYF
TRBJ2-7 | 14 | . | TRBV9 | . | TGTGCCAGCAGCGTAGGGACCGTCCCCTACGAGCAGTACTTC | CASSVGTVPYEQYF
TRBJ2-3 | 14 | . | TRBV4-3 | . | TGCGCCAGCAGCCAAGAACGACGTGCAGATACGCAGTATTTT | CASSQERRADTQYF
TRBJ2-7 | 14 | . | TRBV10-3 | TRBD1 | TGTGCCATCTCTACCGGGACAGGAGCCTACGAGCAGTACTTC | CAISTGTGAYEQYF
TRBJ1-5 | 17 | . | TRBV19 | TRBD1 | TGTGCCAGTAGTATAACAGGGACAGCTTGGAGCAATCAGCCCCAGCATTTT | CASSITGTAWSNQPQHF